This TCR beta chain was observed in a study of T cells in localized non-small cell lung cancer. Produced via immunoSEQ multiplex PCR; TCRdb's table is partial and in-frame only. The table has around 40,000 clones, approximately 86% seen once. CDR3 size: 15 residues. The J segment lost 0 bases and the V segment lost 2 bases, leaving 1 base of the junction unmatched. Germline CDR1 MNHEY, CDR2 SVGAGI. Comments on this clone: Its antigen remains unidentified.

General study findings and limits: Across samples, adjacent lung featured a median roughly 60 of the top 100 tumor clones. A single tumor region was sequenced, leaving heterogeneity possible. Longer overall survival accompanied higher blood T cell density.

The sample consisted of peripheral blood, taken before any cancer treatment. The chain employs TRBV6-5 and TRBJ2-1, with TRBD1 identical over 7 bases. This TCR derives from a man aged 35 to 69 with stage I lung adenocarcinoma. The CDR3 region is CASSYDRVSYNEQFF. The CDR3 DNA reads TGTGCCAGCAGTTACGACAGGGTCTCCTACAATGAGCAGTTCTTC.